The clone carrying this TCR beta chain was counted only a few times. The data stem from a study of blood T cell repertoires in COVID-19. Study context: From T cells, B-cell-depleted T cells, or PBMCs came the material, which was cDNA or gDNA.

Trimming removed 6 bases from V and 1 base from J; junction bases left unmatched: 3. Germline assignment: CDR1 MNHEY and CDR2 SVGAGI. The CDR3 contains 14 residues. As handled by the study authors: By means of reference gene primer amplification, nucleated cell counts were estimated. Produced via immunoSEQ multiplex PCR; TCRdb's table is partial and in-frame only. The D gene and trimming were derived from the DNA, and the V and J assignments and clone size from that table. The profile shows roughly 160,000 clones, around 82% of them singletons. This rearrangement joins TRBV6-5 to TRBJ1-1, with 9 nucleotides matching TRBD1. The TCR sequence derives from an older woman who had recovered from COVID-19. The sample consisted of peripheral blood. Written as DNA, the CDR3 is TGTGCCAGCAGGGGGGACAGGGCGAACACTGAAGCTTTCTTT. This encodes CASRGDRANTEAFF.